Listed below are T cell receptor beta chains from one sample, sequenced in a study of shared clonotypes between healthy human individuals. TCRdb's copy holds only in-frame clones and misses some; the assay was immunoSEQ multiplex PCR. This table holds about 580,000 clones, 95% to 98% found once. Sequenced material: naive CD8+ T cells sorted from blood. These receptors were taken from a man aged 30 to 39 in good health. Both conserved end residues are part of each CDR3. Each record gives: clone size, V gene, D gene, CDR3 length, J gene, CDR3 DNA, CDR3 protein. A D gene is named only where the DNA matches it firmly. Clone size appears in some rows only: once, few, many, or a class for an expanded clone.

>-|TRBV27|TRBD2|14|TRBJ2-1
TGTGCCAGCAGTTTTAGCGGGGTCCGCAATGAGCAGTTCTTC
CASSFSGVRNEQFF
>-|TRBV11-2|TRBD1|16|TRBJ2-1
TGTGCCAGCAGCTTAGGTTTGGGACAGGGGTTCAATGAGCAGTTCTTC
CASSLGLGQGFNEQFF
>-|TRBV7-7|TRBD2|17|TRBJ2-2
TGTGCCAGCAGCCGGACTAGCGGGAGGGTGAACACCGGGGAGCTGTTTTTT
CASSRTSGRVNTGELFF
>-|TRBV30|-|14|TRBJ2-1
TGTGCCTGGAGTGTCTCCGGGCCCTACAATGAGCAGTTCTTC
CAWSVSGPYNEQFF
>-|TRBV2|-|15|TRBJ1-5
TGTGCCAGCAGTGAATATGGGTTTAGCAATCAGCCCCAGCATTTT
CASSEYGFSNQPQHF
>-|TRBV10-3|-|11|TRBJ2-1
TGTGCCATCAGTGACGTAACTATTGTCCTCTTC
CAISDVTIVLF
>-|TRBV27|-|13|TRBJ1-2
TGTGCCAGCAGAGGCGGGACGTTGGCCGGCTACACCTTC
CASRGGTLAGYTF
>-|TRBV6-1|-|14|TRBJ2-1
TGTGCCAGTAGGCCAACCAGGGCCTACAATGAGCAGTTCTTC
CASRPTRAYNEQFF
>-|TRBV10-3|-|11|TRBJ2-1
TGTGCCATCAGCGAGTCGGGTGAGCAGTTCTTC
CAISESGEQFF
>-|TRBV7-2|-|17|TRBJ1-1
TGTGCCAGCAGCTTAGGTCTCACGGGGCTCAAAAACACTGAAGCTTTCTTT
CASSLGLTGLKNTEAFF
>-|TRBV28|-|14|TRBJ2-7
TGTGCCAGCGACTCCCAGGGTACCTTTTACGAGCAGTACTTC
CASDSQGTFYEQYF
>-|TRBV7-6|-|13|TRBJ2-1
TGTGCCAGCAGCTTAAAGGCGGACCGTGAGCAGTTCTTC
CASSLKADREQFF
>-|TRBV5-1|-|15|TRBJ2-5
TGCGCCAGCAGTACCCTAAACGGGGCCATAGAGACCCAGTACTTC
CASSTLNGAIETQYF
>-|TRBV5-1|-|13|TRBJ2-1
TGCGCCAGCAGCTTGGACTCCTACAATGAGCAGTTCTTC
CASSLDSYNEQFF
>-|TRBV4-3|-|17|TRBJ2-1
TGCGCCAGCAGCCAAGATCGGGTTACTAGAGTAGGCAATGAGCAGTTCTTC
CASSQDRVTRVGNEQFF
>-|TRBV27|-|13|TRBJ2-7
TGTGCCAGCAGTTTTGGGTCCGGATACGAGCAGTACTTC
CASSFGSGYEQYF
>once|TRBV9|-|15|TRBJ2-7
TGTGCCAGCAGCGTCAGGGACGGTACCTCCTACGAGCAGTACTTC
CASSVRDGTSYEQYF
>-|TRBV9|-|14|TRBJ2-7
TGTGCCAGCAGCGCCGAGGACCGGGACTACGAGCAGTACTTC
CASSAEDRDYEQYF
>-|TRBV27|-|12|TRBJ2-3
TGTGCCAGCCAGTTCTGGGGAGATACGCAGTATTTT
CASQFWGDTQYF